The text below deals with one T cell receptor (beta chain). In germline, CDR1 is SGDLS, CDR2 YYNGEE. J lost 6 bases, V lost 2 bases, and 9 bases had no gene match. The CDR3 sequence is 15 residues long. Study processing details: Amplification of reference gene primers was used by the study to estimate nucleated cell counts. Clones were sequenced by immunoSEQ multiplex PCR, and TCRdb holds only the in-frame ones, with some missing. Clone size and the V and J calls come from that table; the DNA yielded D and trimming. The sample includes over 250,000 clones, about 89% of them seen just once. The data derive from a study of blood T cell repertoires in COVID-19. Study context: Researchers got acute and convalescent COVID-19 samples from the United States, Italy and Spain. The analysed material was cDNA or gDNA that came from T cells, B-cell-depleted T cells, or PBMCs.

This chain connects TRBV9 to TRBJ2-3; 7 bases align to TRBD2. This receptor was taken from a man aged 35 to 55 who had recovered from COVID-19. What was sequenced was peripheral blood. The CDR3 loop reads CASSVAGDPADTQYF. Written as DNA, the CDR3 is TGTGCCAGCAGCGTGGCGGGGGACCCCGCGGATACGCAGTATTTT.